The present T cell receptor beta chain was sequenced within a study of long-term antiretroviral therapy in people with HIV. Study-level points and caveats: Post-ART samples showed increased diversity that remained below transplant donor control levels.

Per donor, a minimum of one pre-ART and a minimum of two post-ART PBMC samples were available. This clone showed up just once. Its antigen is unidentified. At survey level, the immunoSEQ assay was run in its v3.0 version. Sequencing was performed with immunoSEQ multiplex PCR; in TCRdb, only in-frame clones are kept and a portion is missing. Of 20,000 to 30,000 clones listed, approximately 86% are singletons. Trimming stripped 2 bases from V and 4 bases from J, with 11 bases between. The CDR3 has 14 amino acids. Germline CDR1 is SGHTA and CDR2 is FQGNSA. The TCR originated in a man aged 50-60 years with HIV. V usage is TRBV7-2 and J usage is TRBJ1-2, with D possibly TRBD1 on 6 matching bases. The specimen was unsorted PBMCs, collected 1.2 years after starting antiretroviral therapy. CDR3 nucleotides: TGTGCCAGCAGCTTATTGAAGGGGGGCTATGGCTACACCTTC. Translation: CASSLLKGGYGYTF. Drawing the rest from reference TRBV7-2 and TRBJ1-2, the complete variable domain is GAGVSQSPSNKVTEKGKDVELRCDPISGHTALYWYRQSLGQGLEFLIYFQGNSAPDKSGLPSDRFSAERTGGSVSTLTIQRTQQEDSAVYLCASSLLKGGYGYTFGSGTRLTVV.